Sequencing of this T cell receptor (beta chain) was carried out in a study of cytomegalovirus exposure and HLA in healthy donors. A word on this clone: Its antigen is not known.

Germline CDR1 and CDR2: SNHLY and FYNNEI. The CDR3 covers 13 residues. V shed 4 bases and J shed 5 bases, with 11 bases lying between them. General study points: A highly shared variant cluster was judged a likely technical artifact.

In the PCR, 60 Vbeta and 13 Jbeta primers were used. Generated by immunoSEQ multiplex PCR, the TCRdb table keeps only in-frame clones and is missing some. The profile covers about 210,000 clones, with roughly 87% appearing a single time and around 1% taken by the ten largest. This rearrangement joins TRBV2 to TRBJ2-5, with TRBD2 as a possible D gene (6 bases). The sequence came from a boy younger than 10 in good health and CMV-seronegative. Sequencing used PBMCs. The CDR3 reads CASSVTGGETQYF. DNA for the CDR3: TGTGCCAGCAGTGTCACTGGGGGGGAGACCCAGTACTTC.